This is a list of T cell receptor beta chains from one sample in a study of CD8 T cells in Susac syndrome. One entry per CDR3 protein, called by TCRdb with MiXCR from the immunoSEQ multiplex PCR reads. Of 130,000 to 150,000 distinct CDR3 sequences detected, almost 96% appear once; the ten largest clones hold over 0.065%. The sequenced sample was CD4+ T cells from PBMCs. These receptors all come from a human donor with Susac syndrome. CDR3s include the opening cysteine and the closing phenylalanine or tryptophan. Each record gives: clone size, D gene, J gene, V gene, CDR3 protein, CDR3 DNA. A D gene is named only where the DNA matches it firmly. Clone size, where shown, is once, few, many, or a class for clones that have expanded.

few | - | TRBJ2-3 | TRBV9 | CASSETDTQYF | TGTGCCAGCAGCGAGACAGATACGCAGTATTTT
- | - | TRBJ1-6 | TRBV6-5 | CASRRTANSPLHF | TGTGCCAGCAGACGGACAGCCAATTCACCCCTCCACTTT
- | - | TRBJ2-5 | TRBV2 | CASHRVETQYF | TGTGCCAGCCACAGGGTGGAGACCCAGTACTTC
once | TRBD1 | TRBJ1-2 | TRBV20-1 | CSAARTGGGDGYTF | TGCAGTGCTGCCCGGACAGGAGGAGGGGATGGCTACACCTTC
- | - | TRBJ2-2 | TRBV5-1 | CASKRFQNTGELFF | TGCGCCAGCAAGAGGTTCCAGAACACCGGGGAGCTGTTTTTT
- | - | TRBJ2-3 | TRBV5-4 | CASSLRDWADTQYF | TGTGCCAGCAGCCTAAGGGATTGGGCAGATACGCAGTATTTT
- | - | TRBJ2-1 | TRBV4-1 | CASSQQGRQIRNEQFF | TGCGCCAGCAGCCAGCAGGGTAGGCAAATTCGGAATGAGCAGTTCTTC
- | - | TRBJ2-3 | TRBV9 | CASSVELRRGTDTQYF | TGTGCCAGCAGCGTCGAGTTACGGAGGGGCACAGATACGCAGTATTTT
- | - | TRBJ1-1 | TRBV4-2 | CASKTSTGMNTEAFF | TGTGCCAGCAAAACTTCTACCGGGATGAACACTGAAGCTTTCTTT
- | TRBD2 | TRBJ2-5 | TRBV5-1 | CASSKNLAGGQETQYF | TGCGCCAGCAGCAAAAACCTAGCGGGGGGCCAAGAGACCCAGTACTTC
- | - | TRBJ1-2 | TRBV21-1 | CASSGYTF | TGTGCCAGCAGCGGATACACCTTC
- | - | TRBJ1-1 | TRBV3-1 | CASSQMPMNTEAFF | TGTGCCAGCAGCCAAATGCCCATGAACACTGAAGCTTTCTTT
- | - | TRBJ2-7 | TRBV5-1 | CASSLADNYEQYF | TGCGCCAGCAGCTTAGCGGATAACTACGAGCAGTACTTC
- | - | TRBJ1-1 | TRBV20-1 | CSAIPQNTEAFF | TGCAGTGCTATTCCACAGAACACTGAAGCTTTCTTT
- | - | TRBJ1-6 | TRBV12-3/TRBV12-4 | CASSQQQDSPLHF | TGTGCCAGCAGCCAGCAACAGGATTCACCCCTCCACTTT
- | - | TRBJ2-3 | TRBV3-1 | CASSPGLPADTQYF | TGTGCCAGCAGCCCGGGACTGCCTGCGGATACGCAGTATTTT
- | TRBD2 | TRBJ2-3 | TRBV24-1 | CATSAGGSDTQYF | TGTGCCACCAGTGCCGGGGGGAGCGATACGCAGTATTTT
- | - | TRBJ2-7 | TRBV28 | CASGIYEQYF | TGTGCCAGCGGGATCTACGAGCAGTACTTC
once | - | TRBJ1-6 | TRBV12-3/TRBV12-4 | CASSPNPALLHF | TGTGCCAGCAGTCCCAATCCCGCCCTCCTCCACTTT
- | TRBD2 | TRBJ2-1 | TRBV20-1 | CSASSGAGSYNEQFF | TGCAGTGCTTCTAGCGGGGCGGGGTCCTACAATGAGCAGTTCTTC